A single sample is the source of the 17 T cell receptor beta chains below, sequenced in a study of shared clonotypes between healthy human individuals. Clones were sequenced by immunoSEQ multiplex PCR, and TCRdb holds only the in-frame ones, with some missing. The sample shows about 2,500,000 clones, more than 80% of them seen only once. Material: naive CD4+ T cells sorted from blood. Specified subset: CD45RA+ positively selected. All receptors derive from a man between 18 and 29 years old in good health.

This clone has a single count. This sequence joins TRBV6-6 and TRBJ2-3; D assignment may be TRBD1 or TRBD2 (6 bases each). This CDR3 contains 14 residues. Germline lookup yields CDR1 MNHNY and CDR2 SVGAGI (reference sequence). V was shortened by 4 bases and J by 3 bases, with 11 bases between the two germline ends. The CDR3 DNA follows: TGTGCCAGCAGTTTTGGAGGGGGGACAGATACGCAGTATTTT. As protein: CASSFGGGTDTQYF.

The V gene is TRBV6-6, the J gene TRBJ2-7; 9 positions agree with TRBD1. V shed 6 bases and J 5 bases; nucleotides not matched to a gene: 8. Germline V gives CDR1 MNHNY, CDR2 SVGAGI (reference sequence). This CDR3 comprises 14 residues. The CDR3 nucleotides are TGTGCCAGCAGAGCGGGACAGGGTGCTGACGAGCAGTACTTC. As protein: CASRAGQGADEQYF.

This chain connects TRBV2 to TRBJ2-1; 9 bases are shared with TRBD2. CDR1 SNHLY and CDR2 FYNNEI come from the germline V gene. There are 14 residues in the CDR3. The ends lost 3 bases at V and 8 bases at J; junction bases unmatched: 5. CDR3 nucleotide sequence: TGTGCCAGCAGTGAGCAGCGGGGGGAAGATGAGCAGTTCTTC. Amino acids: CASSEQRGEDEQFF.

The rearrangement uses TRBV7-9 and TRBJ2-3; D gene uncertain. This CDR3 has 14 residues. V gave up 0 bases and J gave up 1 base, with 5 bases separating them. Germline V gives CDR1 SEHNR, CDR2 FQNEAQ (reference sequence). The CDR3 DNA is TGTGCCAGCAGCTTAGCAACAGGCACAGATACGCAGTATTTT. The encoded protein is CASSLATGTDTQYF.

The chain recombines TRBV11-2 with TRBJ2-1; TRBD2 aligns across 8 bases. CDR1 SGHAT and CDR2 FQNNGV come from the germline V gene. Trimming took 3 bases from V and 0 from J; bases not matched to a gene: 4. This CDR3 spans 16 amino acids. The CDR3 is CASSLTGGNSYNEQFF. In DNA, the CDR3 is TGTGCCAGCAGCTTGACGGGAGGGAACTCCTACAATGAGCAGTTCTTC.

This rearrangement joins TRBV6-5 to TRBJ2-5; maybe TRBD2 (6 bases). The CDR3 runs 15 residues. The germline CDR1 and CDR2 sequences are MNHEY and SVGAGI. V gave up 5 bases and J gave up 3 bases, with 16 bases separating them. The CDR3 coding sequence is TGTGCCAGCAGTAGAGGGACCCCGGGGGAAGAGACCCAGTACTTC. It specifies CASSRGTPGEETQYF.

This clone was seen once. The chain joins TRBV11-2 to TRBJ2-5; D is undetermined. CDR1 SGHAT and CDR2 FQNNGV come from the germline V gene. The CDR3 totals 12 residues. With 0 bases removed from V and 5 bases from J, the gap between germline ends came to 4 bases. This CDR3 is CASSLDFETQYF. In DNA, the CDR3 is TGTGCCAGCAGCTTAGATTTCGAGACCCAGTACTTC.

The chain links TRBV18 to TRBJ2-1; 8 positions agree with TRBD2. The V and J ends lost 2 bases and 6 bases, in that order; junction bases with no gene match: 9. The CDR3 spans 16 residues. Germline loops: CDR1 KGHSH, CDR2 LQKENI. The CDR3, as DNA: TGTGCCAGCTCACCATTCCCGGGACTAGTGGGCAATGAGCAGTTCTTC. Its protein is CASSPFPGLVGNEQFF. Complete variable domain (other parts from reference TRBV18 and TRBJ2-1): NAGVMQNPRHLVRRRGQEARLRCSPMKGHSHVYWYRQLPEEGLKFMVYLQKENIIDESGMPKERFSAEFPKEGPSILRIQQVVRGDSAAYFCASSPFPGLVGNEQFFGPGTRLTVL.

Regarding this clone: Other nucleotide sequences in the sample specify the same CDR3. This chain connects TRBV5-1 to TRBJ1-1; D gene unclear. V lost 0 bases, J lost 0 bases, and 3 bases lay in between. Germline loops: CDR1 SGHRS, CDR2 YFSETQ. CDR3 length: 13 amino acids. The CDR3 loop reads CASSLGMNTEAFF. CDR3 bases: TGCGCCAGCAGCTTGGGGATGAACACTGAAGCTTTCTTT.

About this clone itself: The same CDR3 is also encoded by other DNA sequences in this sample. The V gene is TRBV19, the J gene TRBJ2-7, with D perhaps matching TRBD2 (6 bases). V lost 3 bases to trimming and J lost 6 bases, with 12 bases between them. The CDR3 spans 13 residues. Germline CDR1 and CDR2: LNHDA and SQIVND (reference sequence). The CDR3 protein is CASSIFGGGEQYF. CDR3 in DNA: TGTGCCAGTAGTATTTTCGGGGGAGGCGAGCAGTACTTC.

The chain's CDR3 is CASSPPGFRETQYF. CDR3 sequence (DNA): TGTGCCAGCTCACCACCGGGGTTTCGGGAGACCCAGTACTTC. The chain recombines TRBV18 with TRBJ2-5; D is unclear. CDR1 and CDR2 from the germline V gene are KGHSH and LQKENI. V lost 0 bases and J lost 5, with 10 bases in between. CDR3 length: 14 amino acids.

This chain joins TRBV5-6 and TRBJ1-5, with D perhaps TRBD1 (6 bases). CDR3 length equals 15 residues. V dropped 1 base and J dropped 5 bases, with 13 bases sitting between them. Germline-derived CDR1 and CDR2 are SGHDT and YYEEEE. The CDR3 region is CASSLSTGWYQPQHF. CDR3 nucleotide sequence: TGTGCCAGCAGCTTGAGCACAGGGTGGTATCAGCCCCAGCATTTT.

V and J are TRBV5-4 and TRBJ2-2, with 15 bases matching TRBD2. This CDR3 comprises 18 residues. After removal of 4 bases from V and 4 bases from J, the junction contained 8 bases not matched to a gene. Germline CDR1 is SGHNT and CDR2 is YYREEE (reference sequence). CDR3 DNA: TGTGCCAGCAGCCGGGGACTAGCGGGAGGCCGGGGCACCGGGGAGCTGTTTTTT. This translates into CASSRGLAGGRGTGELFF.

Turning to this clone: It is unclear where the CDR3 begins or ends on the DNA, so no DNA is shown, and the CDR3 is as TCRdb lists it. This chain uses TRBV30 with TRBJ1-3. The CDR3 sequence runs 16 residues, both termini included. The germline CDR1 and CDR2 sequences are GTSNPN and SVGIG (reference sequence). This chain's CDR3 is CAWSVFLPSSGNTIYF.

V is TRBV5-6 and J is TRBJ2-2, with D uncertain. The V gene lost 3 bases and the J gene lost 1 base, with 7 bases spanning the gap. Germline V gives CDR1 SGHDT, CDR2 YYEEEE. This CDR3 has 14 amino acids. The CDR3 is CASSYGGNTGELFF. The DNA of the CDR3 is TGTGCCAGCAGCTACGGTGGGAACACCGGGGAGCTGTTTTTT.

This chain joins TRBV10-1 and TRBJ1-4; D is possibly TRBD1 (5 bases). Trimming cost V 2 bases and J 6 bases, with 19 bases left between them. Germline V gene lookup returns CDR1 WNHNN and CDR2 SYGVQD (reference sequence). This CDR3 contains 17 residues. The CDR3 DNA reads as TGCGCCAGCAGTGAGCCCAAGAGAAAGGGGTCTGATGAAAAACTGTTTTTT. Its protein is CASSEPKRKGSDEKLFF.

CDR3 sequence (DNA): TGTGCCACCAGCAGAGATCAGAAGTACGAGCAGTACTTC. Translation: CATSRDQKYEQYF. The chain combines TRBV15 with TRBJ2-7; D not certain. Trimming removed 0 bases at V and 4 bases at J, with 7 bases between. The CDR3 is 13 amino acids. CDR1 is LNHNV and CDR2 is YYDKDF in the germline V gene (reference sequence).